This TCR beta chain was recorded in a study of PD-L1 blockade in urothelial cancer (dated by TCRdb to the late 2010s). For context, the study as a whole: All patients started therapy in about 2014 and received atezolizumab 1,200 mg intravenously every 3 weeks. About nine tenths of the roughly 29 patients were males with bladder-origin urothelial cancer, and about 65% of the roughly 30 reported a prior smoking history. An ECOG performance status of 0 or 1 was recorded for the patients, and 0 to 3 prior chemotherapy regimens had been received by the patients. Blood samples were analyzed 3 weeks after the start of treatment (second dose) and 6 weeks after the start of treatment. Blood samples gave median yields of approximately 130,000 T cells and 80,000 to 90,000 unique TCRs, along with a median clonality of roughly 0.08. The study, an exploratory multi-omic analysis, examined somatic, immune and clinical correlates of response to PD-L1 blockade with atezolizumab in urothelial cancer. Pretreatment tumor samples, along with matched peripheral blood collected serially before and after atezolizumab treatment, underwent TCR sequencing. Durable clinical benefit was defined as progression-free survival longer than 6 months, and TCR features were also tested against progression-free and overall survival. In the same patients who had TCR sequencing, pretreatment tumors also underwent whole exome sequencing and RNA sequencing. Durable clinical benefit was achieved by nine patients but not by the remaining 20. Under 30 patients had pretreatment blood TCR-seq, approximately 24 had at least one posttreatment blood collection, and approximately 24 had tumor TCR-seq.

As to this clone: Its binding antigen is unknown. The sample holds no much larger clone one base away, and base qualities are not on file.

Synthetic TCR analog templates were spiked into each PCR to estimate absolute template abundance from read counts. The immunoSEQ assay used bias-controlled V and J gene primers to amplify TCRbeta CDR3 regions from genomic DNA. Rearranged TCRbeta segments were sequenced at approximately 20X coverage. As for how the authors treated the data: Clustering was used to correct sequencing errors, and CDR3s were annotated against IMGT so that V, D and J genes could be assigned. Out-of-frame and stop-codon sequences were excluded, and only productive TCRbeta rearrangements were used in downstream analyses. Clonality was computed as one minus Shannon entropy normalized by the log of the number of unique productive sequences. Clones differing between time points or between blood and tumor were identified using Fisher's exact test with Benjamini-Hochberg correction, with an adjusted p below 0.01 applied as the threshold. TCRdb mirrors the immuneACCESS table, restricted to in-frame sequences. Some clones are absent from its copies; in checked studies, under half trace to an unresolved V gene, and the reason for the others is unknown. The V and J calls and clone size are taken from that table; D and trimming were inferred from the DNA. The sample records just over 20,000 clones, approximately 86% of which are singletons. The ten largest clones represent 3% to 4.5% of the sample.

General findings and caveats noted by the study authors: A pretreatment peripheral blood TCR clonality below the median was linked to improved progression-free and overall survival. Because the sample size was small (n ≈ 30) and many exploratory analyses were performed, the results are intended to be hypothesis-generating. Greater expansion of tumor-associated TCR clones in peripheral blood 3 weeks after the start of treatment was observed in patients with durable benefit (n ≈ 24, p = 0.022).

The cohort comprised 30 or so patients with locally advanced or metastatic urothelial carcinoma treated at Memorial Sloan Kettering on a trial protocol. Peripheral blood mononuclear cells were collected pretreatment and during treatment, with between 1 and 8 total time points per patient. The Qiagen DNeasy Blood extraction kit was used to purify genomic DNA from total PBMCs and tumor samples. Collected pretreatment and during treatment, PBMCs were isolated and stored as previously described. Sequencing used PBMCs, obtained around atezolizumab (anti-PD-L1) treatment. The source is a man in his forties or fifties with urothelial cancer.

Here is the DNA: TGTGCCTGGAGTGTACAGGGTAAAGCCCAGCATTTT. The encoded protein is CAWSVQGKAQHF. Rearrangement joined TRBV30 to TRBJ1-5; tentative D gene TRBD1, with 6 bases matching. V loses 0 bases of germline sequence and J loses 11 bases, and the interval between the two ends is 11 bases. Reading from cysteine to phenylalanine, the CDR3 counts 12 amino acids. The only DNA kept is the CDR3, 36 bases in frame from the first base. The germline V gene (reference sequence) sets CDR1 to GTSNPN and CDR2 to SVGIG.